This T cell receptor (beta chain) was recovered during a study of T-cell memory formation after mild COVID-19. Study overall: There were largely donor-specific TCR clusters. Points from the study as a whole: CD4/CD8 balance characterized clones contracting day 15 to 85, and CD4+ skew characterized later expanders.

V was clipped by 0 bases and J by 11 bases; unmatched bases: 6. Germline V CDR1 and CDR2: SGHRS, YFSETQ. This CDR3 contains 13 residues. A word on this clonotype: Its antigen is unknown.

TCRdb re-derived calls from the 5' RACE reads in MiXCR, one entry per CDR3 protein. The repertoire consists of over 150,000 distinct CDR3 sequences, with about 18% occurring once and the leading ten covering around 3.9%. The clonotype originates from a young man who had mild COVID-19 (a few samples of this study predate the infection). Cell type and time point are not known. The sequenced sample was PBMCs or a T cell subset sorted from them (not recorded which). The chain couples TRBV5-1 to TRBJ1-1; 8 bases line up with TRBD1. CDR3 bases: TGCGCCAGCAGCTTGGACGGACAGGGAGGGGCTTTCTTT. Its translation is CASSLDGQGGAFF.